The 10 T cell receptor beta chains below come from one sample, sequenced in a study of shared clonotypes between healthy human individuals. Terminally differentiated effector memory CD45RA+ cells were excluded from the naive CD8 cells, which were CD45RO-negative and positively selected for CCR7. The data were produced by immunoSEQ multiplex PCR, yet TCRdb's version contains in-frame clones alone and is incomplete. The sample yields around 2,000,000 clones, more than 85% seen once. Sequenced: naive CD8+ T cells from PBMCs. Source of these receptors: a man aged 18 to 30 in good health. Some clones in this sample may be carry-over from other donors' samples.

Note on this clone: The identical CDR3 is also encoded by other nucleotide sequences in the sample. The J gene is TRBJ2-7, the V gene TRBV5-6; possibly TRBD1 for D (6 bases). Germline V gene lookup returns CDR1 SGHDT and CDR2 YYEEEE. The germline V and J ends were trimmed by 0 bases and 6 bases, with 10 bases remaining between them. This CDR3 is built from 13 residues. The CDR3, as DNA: TGTGCCAGCAGCTTGGGAGCAGGGGTCGAGCAGTACTTC. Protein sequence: CASSLGAGVEQYF.

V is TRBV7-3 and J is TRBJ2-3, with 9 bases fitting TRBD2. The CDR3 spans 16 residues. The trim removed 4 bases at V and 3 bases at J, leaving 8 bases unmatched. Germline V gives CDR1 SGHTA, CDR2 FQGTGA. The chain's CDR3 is CASSSIAGVGTDTQYF. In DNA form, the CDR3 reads TGTGCCAGCAGCTCGATAGCGGGAGTAGGAACAGATACGCAGTATTTT.

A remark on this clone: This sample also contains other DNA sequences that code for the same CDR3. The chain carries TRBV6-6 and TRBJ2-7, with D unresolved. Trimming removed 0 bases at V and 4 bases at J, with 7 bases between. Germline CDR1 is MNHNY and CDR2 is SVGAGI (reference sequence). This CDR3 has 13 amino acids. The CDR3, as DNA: TGTGCCAGCAGTTACTCGGCCGGGTACGAGCAGTACTTC. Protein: CASSYSAGYEQYF.

In DNA, the CDR3 is TGTGCCAGCAGTTTGAGCCGTTCGAGACAGAGCTACTATGGCTACACCTTC. As protein: CASSLSRSRQSYYGYTF. The chain has TRBV28 and TRBJ1-2, with TRBD1 as a possible D gene (5 bases). This CDR3 is built from 17 residues. Germline V gene lookup returns CDR1 MDHEN and CDR2 SYDVKM. With 3 bases removed from V and 3 bases from J, the gap between germline ends came to 20 bases.

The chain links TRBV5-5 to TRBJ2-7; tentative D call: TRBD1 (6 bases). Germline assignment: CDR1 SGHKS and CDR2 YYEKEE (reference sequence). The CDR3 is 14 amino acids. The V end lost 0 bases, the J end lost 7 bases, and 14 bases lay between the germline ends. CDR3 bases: TGTGCCAGCAGCTTGGCGGCAGGGGCTAGAGAGCAGTACTTC. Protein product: CASSLAAGAREQYF.

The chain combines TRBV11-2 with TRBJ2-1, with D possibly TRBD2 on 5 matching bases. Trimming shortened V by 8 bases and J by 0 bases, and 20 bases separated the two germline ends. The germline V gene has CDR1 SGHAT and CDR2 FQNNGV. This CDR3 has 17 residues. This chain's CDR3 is CASGPPGWWGSYNEQFF. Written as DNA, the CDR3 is TGTGCCAGCGGACCGCCGGGGTGGTGGGGCTCCTACAATGAGCAGTTCTTC.

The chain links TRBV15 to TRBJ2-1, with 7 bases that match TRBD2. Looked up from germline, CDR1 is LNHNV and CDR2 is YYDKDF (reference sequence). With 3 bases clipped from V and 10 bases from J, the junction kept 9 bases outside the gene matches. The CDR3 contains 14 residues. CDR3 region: CATSSDSSGDEQFF. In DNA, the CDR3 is TGTGCCACCAGCAGTGATTCTAGCGGCGACGAGCAGTTCTTC.

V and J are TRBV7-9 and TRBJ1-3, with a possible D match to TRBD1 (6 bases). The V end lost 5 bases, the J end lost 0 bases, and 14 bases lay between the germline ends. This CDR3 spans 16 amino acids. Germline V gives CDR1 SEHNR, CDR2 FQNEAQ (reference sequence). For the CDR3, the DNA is TGTGCCAGCAGCCCGCACGGGGGCCGCTCTGGAAACACCATATATTTT. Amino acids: CASSPHGGRSGNTIYF.

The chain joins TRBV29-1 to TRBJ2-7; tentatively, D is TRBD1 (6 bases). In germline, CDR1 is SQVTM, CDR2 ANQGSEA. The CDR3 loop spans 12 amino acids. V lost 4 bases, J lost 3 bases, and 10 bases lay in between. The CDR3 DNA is TGCAGCGTTGCGGGCAGGGGCTACGAGCAGTACTTC. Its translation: CSVAGRGYEQYF.

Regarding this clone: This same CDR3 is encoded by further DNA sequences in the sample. CDR3 sequence reads: CASSFGYEAFF. CDR3 nucleotides: TGCGCCAGCAGCTTTGGCTATGAAGCTTTCTTT. The rearrangement uses TRBV5-1 and TRBJ1-1; D is unclear. V lost 2 bases, J lost 7 bases, and 6 bases lay in between. Germline V CDR1 and CDR2: SGHRS, YFSETQ. The CDR3 is 11 residues long.